Shown below are 17 T cell receptor beta chains from a single sample sequenced in a study of T cells in Graves' hyperthyroidism and ophthalmopathy. TCR beta CDR3 regions were amplified from RNA. The TCR CDR3 was amplified in a first-round RT-PCR using the HTBI primer set. TCRdb used MiXCR to reprocess the multiplex PCR reads, holding one entry per CDR3 protein. The sample contains about 610,000 distinct CDR3 sequences, approximately 14% of which appear only once. The sample comprised blood. These receptors all come from a woman in her thirties or forties with Graves' ophthalmopathy.

A few counts support this clonotype. The V gene is TRBV12-3 or TRBV12-4, the J gene TRBJ2-7; D perhaps matches TRBD2 (7 bases). The CDR3 covers 12 residues. V shed 7 bases and J shed 5 bases, with 12 bases lying between them. CDR3 amino acids: CASKSGGHEQYF. CDR3 bases: TGTGCCAGCAAGTCGGGGGGCCACGAGCAGTACTTC.

This clonotype was recorded at least ten times. V gene TRBV7-9 combines with J gene TRBJ2-7; 8 bases line up with TRBD1. This CDR3 is built from 13 residues. The germline V gene encodes CDR1 SEHNR and CDR2 FQNEAQ (reference sequence). V was clipped by 5 bases and J by 3 bases; unmatched bases: 3. For the CDR3, the DNA is TGTGCCAGCAGCCAGGGGGCTCACTACGAGCAGTACTTC. As protein: CASSQGAHYEQYF.

At least ten counts were recorded for this clonotype. The V gene is TRBV28, the J gene TRBJ1-1; perhaps TRBD1 as D (6 bases). This CDR3 spans 13 amino acids. Trimming removed 2 bases from V and 6 bases from J, with 10 bases in between. Per the germline V gene, CDR1 is MDHEN and CDR2 is SYDVKM. The CDR3 reads CASSLARGPEAFF. The CDR3 DNA sequence: TGTGCCAGCAGTTTAGCCCGGGGGCCTGAAGCTTTCTTT.

The rearrangement uses TRBV12-3 or TRBV12-4 and TRBJ2-2, with unresolved D. Between the trimmed V and J ends, which lost 4 bases and 9 bases, there was a span of 6 bases. This CDR3 region has 11 residues. This CDR3 is CASSYGRELFF. The CDR3 DNA reads TGTGCCAGCAGTTACGGGCGGGAGCTGTTTTTT.

In this sample, this clonotype turned up many times. J is TRBJ1-5 and V is TRBV6-1; D is possibly TRBD1 (5 bases). V was clipped by 10 bases and J by 6 bases, with 19 bases between them. CDR1 is MNHNS and CDR2 is SASEGT in the germline V gene. This CDR3 has 14 residues. Here the CDR3 reads CATSGGTEGQPQHF. The CDR3 DNA reads as TGTGCCACCTCTGGTGGGACCGAAGGTCAGCCCCAGCATTTT.

At least ten counts were recorded for this clonotype. This chain links TRBV6-5 with TRBJ2-2; D might be TRBD1 or TRBD2, each matching 5 bases. The CDR3 is made up of 14 amino acids. V was cut by 2 bases and J by 7 bases, with 11 bases left in between. Germline V lookup: CDR1 MNHEY, CDR2 SVGAGI. CDR3 loop: CASSYEVGDGELFF. The DNA for the CDR3 is TGTGCCAGCAGTTACGAAGTGGGGGACGGGGAGCTGTTTTTT.

The chain carries TRBV7-2 and TRBJ2-2; the match to TRBD2 covers 9 bases. The V segment lost 5 bases and the J segment 3 bases; nucleotides outside the gene matches: 4. The CDR3 is made up of 15 amino acids. Looked up from germline, CDR1 is SGHTA and CDR2 is FQGNSA. The DNA for the CDR3 is TGTGCCAGCAGCCTCACTAGCGGGTACACCGGGGAGCTGTTTTTT. Translation: CASSLTSGYTGELFF.

This clonotype was seen at least ten times. The V gene is TRBV19, the J gene TRBJ2-5, with TRBD2 identical over 14 bases. V dropped 3 bases and J dropped 9; count of bases not matched to a gene: 9. The germline gives CDR1 LNHDA, CDR2 SQIVND (reference sequence). CDR3 size: 16 residues. The CDR3 DNA is TGTGCCAGTAGTATCTCGGGGACTAGCGGGAGTGAGGCCCAGTACTTC. It is translated as CASSISGTSGSEAQYF.

The sample holds many counts of this clonotype. This chain uses TRBV30 with TRBJ2-7; D not certain. This CDR3 is built from 13 residues. Looked up from germline, CDR1 is GTSNPN and CDR2 is SVGIG (reference sequence). Between the trimmed V and J ends, which lost 3 bases and 5 bases, there was a span of 14 bases. CDR3 sequence reads: CAWSALGSDEQYF. The CDR3 coding sequence is TGTGCCTGGAGCGCTCTCGGCTCTGACGAGCAGTACTTC.

This clonotype was observed many times. The rearrangement links TRBV30 to TRBJ2-2, with a tentative D call TRBD1 (5 bases). V shed 4 bases and J shed 4 bases, with 7 bases lying between them. The CDR3 totals 12 residues. Germline CDR1 is GTSNPN and CDR2 is SVGIG (reference sequence). The CDR3 region has the DNA TGTGCCTGGAACCAGGGCACCGGGGAGCTGTTTTTT. It yields the protein CAWNQGTGELFF.

This clonotype was found many times. The chain joins TRBV6-5 to TRBJ2-7; the D gene is possibly TRBD2 (5 bases). The CDR3 is made up of 12 amino acids. V was pared by 6 bases and J by 3 bases, with 9 bases between. Germline lookup yields CDR1 MNHEY and CDR2 SVGAGI. Here the CDR3 DNA reads TGTGCCAGCAGCCGGAGGTACTACGAGCAGTACTTC. It specifies CASSRRYYEQYF.

This chain connects TRBV11-2 to TRBJ2-5; D is unclear. Germline loops: CDR1 SGHAT, CDR2 FQNNGV. The CDR3 sequence is 15 residues long. V lost 2 bases, J lost 2 bases, and 12 bases lay in between. The CDR3 DNA reads TGTGCCAGCAGCTTATATTCGCGAGAACAAGAGACCCAGTACTTC. Protein sequence: CASSLYSREQETQYF.

This clonotype appeared many times. Written as DNA, the CDR3 is TGCGCCAGCAGGTGGCTAACGGGAGCCGTGGTAATCTACGAGCAGTACTTC. Encoded protein: CASRWLTGAVVIYEQYF. The genes are TRBV5-1 and TRBJ2-7; weak D call: TRBD2 (6 bases). V lost 5 bases and J 3 bases, leaving 24 bases between the germline ends. The CDR3 has 17 residues. CDR1 and CDR2 (germline): SGHRS, YFSETQ.

There are many counts of this clonotype. The chain has TRBV11-1 and TRBJ2-5; TRBD2 matches 15 bases. After removal of 3 bases from V and 2 bases from J, the junction contained 4 bases not matched to a gene. The CDR3 has 17 residues. Germline lookup yields CDR1 SGHAT and CDR2 FQDESV (reference sequence). In nucleotides, the CDR3 is TGTGCCAGCAGCTTTGGACTAGCGGGAGGGCCTCAAGAGACCCAGTACTTC. Encoded protein: CASSFGLAGGPQETQYF.

This clonotype appeared a few times. This chain connects TRBV4-3 to TRBJ2-1; 12 bases are a match to TRBD2. This CDR3 comprises 16 residues. Germline V gene data show CDR1 as LGHNA and CDR2 as YSLEER. After removal of 6 bases from V and 3 bases from J, the junction contained 6 bases not matched to a gene. The CDR3 DNA reads TGCGCCAGCAGTCGGAAACTAGCGGGGGGCTACAATGAGCAGTTCTTC. This codes for CASSRKLAGGYNEQFF.

This clonotype was seen many times. CDR3 in DNA: TGTGCCAGCAGTAGGGACAGGGAGTACATTCAGTACTTC. Translating gives CASSRDREYIQYF. The rearrangement joins TRBV5-4 to TRBJ2-4; 9 bases match TRBD1. Per the germline V gene, CDR1 is SGHNT and CDR2 is YYREEE (reference sequence). The CDR3 has 13 residues. Trimming at V came to 5 bases and at J to 8 bases, leaving 5 bases not matched to a gene.

This clonotype was counted many times. The chain has TRBV20-1 and TRBJ2-1, with 10 bases aligning to TRBD2. This CDR3 has 15 amino acids. With V trimmed by 3 bases and J by 9 bases, 11 bases remained unmatched. Germline loops: CDR1 DFQATT, CDR2 SNEGSKA (reference sequence). This CDR3 is CSASLASGSLGEQFF. DNA for the CDR3: TGCAGTGCTAGTTTGGCTAGCGGGAGCCTAGGTGAGCAGTTCTTC.